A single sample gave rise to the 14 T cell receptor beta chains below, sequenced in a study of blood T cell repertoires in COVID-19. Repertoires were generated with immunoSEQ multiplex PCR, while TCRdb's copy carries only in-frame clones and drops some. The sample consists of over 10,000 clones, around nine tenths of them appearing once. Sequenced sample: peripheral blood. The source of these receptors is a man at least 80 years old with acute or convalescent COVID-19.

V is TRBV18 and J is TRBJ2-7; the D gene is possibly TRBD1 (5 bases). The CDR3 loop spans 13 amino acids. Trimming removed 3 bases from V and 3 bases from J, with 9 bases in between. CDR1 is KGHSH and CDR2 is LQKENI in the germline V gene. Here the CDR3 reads CASSPAQGYEQYF. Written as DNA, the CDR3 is TGTGCCAGCTCACCGGCCCAGGGCTACGAGCAGTACTTC.

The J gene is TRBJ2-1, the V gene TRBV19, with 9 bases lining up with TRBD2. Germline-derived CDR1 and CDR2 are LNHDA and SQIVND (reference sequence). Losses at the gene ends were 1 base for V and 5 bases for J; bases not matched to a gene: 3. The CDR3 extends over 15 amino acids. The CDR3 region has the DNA TGTGCCAGTAGTATAGGGCGGGGGGGAAACAATGAGCAGTTCTTC. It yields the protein CASSIGRGGNNEQFF.

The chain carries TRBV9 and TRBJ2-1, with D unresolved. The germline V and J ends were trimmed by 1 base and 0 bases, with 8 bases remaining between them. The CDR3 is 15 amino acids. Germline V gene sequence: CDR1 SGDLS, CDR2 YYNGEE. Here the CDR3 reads CASSVTVNSYNEQFF. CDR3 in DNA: TGTGCCAGCAGCGTAACGGTAAACTCCTACAATGAGCAGTTCTTC.

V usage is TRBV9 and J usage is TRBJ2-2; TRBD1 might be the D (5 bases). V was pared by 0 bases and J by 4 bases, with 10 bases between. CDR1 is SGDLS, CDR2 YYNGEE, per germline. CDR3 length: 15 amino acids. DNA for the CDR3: TGTGCCAGCAGCGTAGTAGGTCAGGGCACCGGGGAGCTGTTTTTT. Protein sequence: CASSVVGQGTGELFF.

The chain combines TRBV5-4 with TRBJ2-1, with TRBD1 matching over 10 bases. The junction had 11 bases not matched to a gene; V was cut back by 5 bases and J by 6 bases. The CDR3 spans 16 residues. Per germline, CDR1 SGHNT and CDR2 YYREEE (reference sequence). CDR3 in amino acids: CASRPPRDRGGNEQFF. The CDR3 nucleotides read TGTGCCAGCAGACCGCCGCGGGACAGGGGCGGCAATGAGCAGTTCTTC.

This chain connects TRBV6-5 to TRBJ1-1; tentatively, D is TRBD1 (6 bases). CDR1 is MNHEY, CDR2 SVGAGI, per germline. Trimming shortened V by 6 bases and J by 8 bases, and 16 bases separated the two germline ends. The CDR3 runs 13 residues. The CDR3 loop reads CASRPPSQGEAFF. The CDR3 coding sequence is TGTGCCAGCAGGCCACCCTCACAGGGCGAAGCTTTCTTT.

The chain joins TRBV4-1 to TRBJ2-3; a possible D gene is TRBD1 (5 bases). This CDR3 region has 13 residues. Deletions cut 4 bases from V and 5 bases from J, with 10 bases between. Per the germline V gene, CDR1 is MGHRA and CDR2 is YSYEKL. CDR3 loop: CASSREGVDTQYF. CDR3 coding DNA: TGCGCCAGCAGCCGAGAAGGGGTAGATACGCAGTATTTT.

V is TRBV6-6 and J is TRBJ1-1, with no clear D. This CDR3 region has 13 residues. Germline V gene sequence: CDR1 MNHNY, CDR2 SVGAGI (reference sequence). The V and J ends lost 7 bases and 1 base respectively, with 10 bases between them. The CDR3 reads CASTRGGNTEAFF. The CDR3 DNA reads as TGTGCCAGCACCCGGGGAGGGAACACTGAAGCTTTCTTT.

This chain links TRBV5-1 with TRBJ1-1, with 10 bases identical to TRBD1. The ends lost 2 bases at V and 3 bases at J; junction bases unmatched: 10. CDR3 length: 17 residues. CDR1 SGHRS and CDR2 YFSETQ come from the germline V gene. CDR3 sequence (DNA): TGCGCCAGCAGCTTAGGGACAGGGGCCCGCGGGGACACTGAAGCTTTCTTT. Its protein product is CASSLGTGARGDTEAFF.

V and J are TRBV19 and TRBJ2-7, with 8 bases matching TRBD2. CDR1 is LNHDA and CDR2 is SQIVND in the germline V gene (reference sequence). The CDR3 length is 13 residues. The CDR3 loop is CASGSGSSYEQYF. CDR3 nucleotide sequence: TGTGCTTCGGGGAGCGGGAGCTCCTACGAGCAGTACTTC.

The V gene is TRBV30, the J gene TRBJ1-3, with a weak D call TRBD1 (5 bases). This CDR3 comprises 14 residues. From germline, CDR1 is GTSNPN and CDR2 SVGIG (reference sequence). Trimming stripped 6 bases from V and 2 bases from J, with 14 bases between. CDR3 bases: TGTGCCTGCATGTTTGACAGAGCTGGAAACACCATATATTTT. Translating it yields CACMFDRAGNTIYF.

CDR3 sequence (DNA): TGTGCCAGCACTCCAGGTCGTGCCTATGGCTACACCTTC. As protein: CASTPGRAYGYTF. J is TRBJ1-2 and V is TRBV6-5, with D unclear. The length of the CDR3 is 13 residues. From germline, CDR1 is MNHEY and CDR2 SVGAGI. The V gene lost 7 bases and the J gene lost 4 bases, with 13 bases spanning the gap.

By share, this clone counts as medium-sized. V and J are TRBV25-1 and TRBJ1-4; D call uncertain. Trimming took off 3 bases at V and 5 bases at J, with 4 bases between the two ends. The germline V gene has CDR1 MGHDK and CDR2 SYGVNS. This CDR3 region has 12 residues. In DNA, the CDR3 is TGTGCCAGCAGTGATGAGAATGAAAAACTGTTTTTT. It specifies CASSDENEKLFF.

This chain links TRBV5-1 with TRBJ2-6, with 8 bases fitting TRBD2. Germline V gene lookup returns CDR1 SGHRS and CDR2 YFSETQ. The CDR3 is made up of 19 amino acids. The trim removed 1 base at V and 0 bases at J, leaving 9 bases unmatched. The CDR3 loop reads CASSLLSGGPSSGANVLTF. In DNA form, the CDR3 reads TGCGCCAGCAGCTTGTTGAGCGGGGGACCAAGCTCTGGGGCCAACGTCCTGACTTTC.